Listed here is a single T cell receptor (beta chain). This entry comes from a study of T cell changes during pregnancy in multiple sclerosis. The CDR3 is 16 residues long. Germline V gene lookup returns CDR1 MDHEN and CDR2 SYDVKM. J gave up 10 bases and V 2 bases, and 6 bases lay outside the gene matches. Assay used: immunoSEQ multiplex PCR; TCRdb lists only in-frame clones, some missing. Of tens of thousands of clones in the sample, 90% are singletons; the top ten hold roughly 4.5%. The TCR originated in a female donor with multiple sclerosis, enrolled in a pregnancy study. The V call is TRBV28, the J call TRBJ2-1; 15 bases are shared with TRBD2. The sample was CD8+ T cells from peripheral blood mononuclear cells, taken in the second trimester of pregnancy. The CDR3 reads CASSLGLAGGIWEQFF. The CDR3 coding sequence is TGTGCCAGCAGTTTAGGACTAGCGGGAGGGATCTGGGAGCAGTTCTTC.